A selection of T cell receptor beta chains follows, all from one sample in a study of PD-1 blockade in classical Hodgkin lymphoma. TCRdb keeps only in-frame clones here, not all; method: immunoSEQ multiplex PCR. The sample holds 90,000 to 100,000 clones, about 88% seen once. Specimen: peripheral blood mononuclear cells (PBMCs), collected before the second cycle of nivolumab. These TCRs come from a human donor with classical Hodgkin lymphoma. Each CDR3 is given with its conserved first and last residue. The D gene is left open where the match is weak. Clone size is not always given. Where it is, it says once, few, many or a class for expanded clones.

-,TRBJ1-2,TRBD1,TRBV10-3,TGTGCCATCAGTCCTCGCCGGGACAGGGAATGCTACACCTTC,CAISPRRDRECYTF
-,TRBJ1-1,-,TRBV6-6,TGTGCCAGCAGTGAGGGGAGGAACACTGAAGCTTTCTTT,CASSEGRNTEAFF
-,TRBJ1-1,-,TRBV6-5,TGTGCCAGCAGTCGGGACATAAGGACTGAAGCTTTCTTT,CASSRDIRTEAFF
-,TRBJ2-5,-,TRBV7-6,TGTGCCAGCAGCGGACTACGTCGGGGTAGAGAGACCCAGTACTTC,CASSGLRRGRETQYF
-,TRBJ2-1,-,TRBV19,TGTGCCAGTATCTCGTCGCACAATGAGCAGTTCTTC,CASISSHNEQFF
-,TRBJ2-3,-,TRBV5-1,TGCGCCAGCAGTTTCGGGGGTTCCCGCACAGATACGCAGTATTTT,CASSFGGSRTDTQYF
few,TRBJ2-2,TRBD2,TRBV9,TGTGCCAGCAGCGCGCGGGAGCGGAGCACCGGGGAGCTGTTTTTT,CASSARERSTGELFF
-,TRBJ2-2,-,TRBV28,TGTGCCAGCAGTTTATACGGAGGGAACACCGGGGAGCTGTTTTTT,CASSLYGGNTGELFF
-,TRBJ2-3,-,TRBV9,TGTGCCAGCAGCCAAATCACGGATACGCAGTATTTT,CASSQITDTQYF
-,TRBJ2-2,-,TRBV6-5,TGTGCCAGCAGTTCCTCGTCTCCTCGGCATCCCGGGGAGCTGTTTTTT,CASSSSSPRHPGELFF
-,TRBJ2-5,-,TRBV5-4,TGTGCCAGCAGCTTGGGACTGAGGCCAGGGAAAGAGACCCAGTACTTC,CASSLGLRPGKETQYF
once,TRBJ2-1,-,TRBV4-1,TGCGCCAGCAGCCAAGTAGTTTACAATGAGCAGTTCTTC,CASSQVVYNEQFF
-,TRBJ2-7,TRBD1,TRBV7-6,TGTGCCAGCAGCTTAGCCTTACAGGGGGGTTACGAGCAGTACTTC,CASSLALQGGYEQYF
once,TRBJ2-5,TRBD1,TRBV10-3,TGTGCCATCAGTGAGCGACAGGGCGTCCAAGAGACCCAGTACTTC,CAISERQGVQETQYF
-,TRBJ2-2,-,TRBV5-1,TGCGCCAGCAGCTTTAGTAGGGTTGGCACCGGGGAGCTGTTTTTT,CASSFSRVGTGELFF
-,TRBJ1-5,-,TRBV21-1,TGTGCCAGCAGCAATGGGGATCTAGGCTATCTGAGCAATCAGCCCCAGCATTTT,CASSNGDLGYLSNQPQHF
-,TRBJ1-1,-,TRBV7-9,TGTGCCAGCAGCCGTGGGCACAGCTCTGAAGCTTTCTTT,CASSRGHSSEAFF
-,TRBJ2-3,TRBD2,TRBV6-1,TGTGCCAGCACCCCAGCGGGAGGCACAGATACGCAGTATTTT,CASTPAGGTDTQYF